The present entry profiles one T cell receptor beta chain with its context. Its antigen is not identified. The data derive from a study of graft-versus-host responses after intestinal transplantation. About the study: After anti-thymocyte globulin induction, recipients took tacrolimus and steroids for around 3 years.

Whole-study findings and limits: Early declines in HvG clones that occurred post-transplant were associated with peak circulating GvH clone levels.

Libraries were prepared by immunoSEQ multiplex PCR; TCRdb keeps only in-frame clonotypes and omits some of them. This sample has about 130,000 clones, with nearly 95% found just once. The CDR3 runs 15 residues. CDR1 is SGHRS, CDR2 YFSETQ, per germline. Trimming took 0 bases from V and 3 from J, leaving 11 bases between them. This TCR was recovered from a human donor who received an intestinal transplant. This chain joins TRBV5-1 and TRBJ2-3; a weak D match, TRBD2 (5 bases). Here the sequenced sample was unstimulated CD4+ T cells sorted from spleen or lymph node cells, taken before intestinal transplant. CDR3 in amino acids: CASSLGNGGTDTQYF. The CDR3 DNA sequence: TGCGCCAGCAGCTTGGGGAATGGAGGAACAGATACGCAGTATTTT.